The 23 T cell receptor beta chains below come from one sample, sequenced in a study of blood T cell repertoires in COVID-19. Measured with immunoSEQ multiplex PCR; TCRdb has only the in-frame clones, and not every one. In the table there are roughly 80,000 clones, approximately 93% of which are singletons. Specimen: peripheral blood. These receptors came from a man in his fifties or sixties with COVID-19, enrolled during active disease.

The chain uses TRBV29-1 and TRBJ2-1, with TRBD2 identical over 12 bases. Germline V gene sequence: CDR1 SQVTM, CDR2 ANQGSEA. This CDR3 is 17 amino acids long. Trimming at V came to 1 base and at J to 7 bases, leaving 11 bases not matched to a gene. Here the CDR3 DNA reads TGCAGCGTTGAAGGTTCGGTGCTAGCGGGAGGGCCGAATGAGCAGTTCTTC. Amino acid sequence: CSVEGSVLAGGPNEQFF.

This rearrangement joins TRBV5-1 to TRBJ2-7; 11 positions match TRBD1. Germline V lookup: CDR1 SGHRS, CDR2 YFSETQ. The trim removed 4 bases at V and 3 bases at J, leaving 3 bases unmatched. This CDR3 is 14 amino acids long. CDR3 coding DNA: TGCGCCAGCAGCGCCGGGACAGGGGGCTACGAGCAGTACGTC. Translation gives CASSAGTGGYEQYV.

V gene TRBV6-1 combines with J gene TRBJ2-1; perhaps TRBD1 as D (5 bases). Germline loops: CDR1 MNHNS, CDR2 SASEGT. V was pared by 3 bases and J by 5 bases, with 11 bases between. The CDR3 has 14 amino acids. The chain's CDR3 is CASSDRVSNNEQFF. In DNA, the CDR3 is TGTGCCAGCAGTGACAGGGTCTCGAACAATGAGCAGTTCTTC.

The CDR3: CAWGGHLYEQYF. DNA of the CDR3: TGTGCCTGGGGGGGACACCTCTACGAGCAGTACTTC. This chain links TRBV30 with TRBJ2-7; tentative D call: TRBD1 (6 bases). CDR1 and CDR2 (germline): GTSNPN, SVGIG (reference sequence). Between the trimmed V and J ends, which lost 5 bases and 3 bases, there was a span of 11 bases. The length of the CDR3 is 12 residues. Combining the CDR3 with reference TRBV30 and TRBJ2-7 gives the whole variable domain SQTIHQWPATLVQPVGSPLSLECTVEGTSNPNLYWYRQAAGRGLQLLFYSVGIGQISSEVPQNLSASRPQDRQFILSSKKLLLSDSGFYLCAWGGHLYEQYFGPGTRLTVT.

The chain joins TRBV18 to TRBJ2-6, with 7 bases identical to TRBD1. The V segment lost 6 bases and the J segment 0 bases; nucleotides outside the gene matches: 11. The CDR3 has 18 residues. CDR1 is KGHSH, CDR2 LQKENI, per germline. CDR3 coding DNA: TGTGCCAGCTCCCGCCGACAGGGAACCCCCTCTGGGGCCAACGTCCTGACTTTC. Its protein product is CASSRRQGTPSGANVLTF.

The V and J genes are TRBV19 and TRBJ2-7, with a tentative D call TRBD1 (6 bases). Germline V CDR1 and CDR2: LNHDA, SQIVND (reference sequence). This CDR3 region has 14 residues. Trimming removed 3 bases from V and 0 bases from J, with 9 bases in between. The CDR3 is CASSIRDNSYEQYF. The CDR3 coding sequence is TGTGCCAGTAGTATCAGGGACAACTCCTACGAGCAGTACTTC.

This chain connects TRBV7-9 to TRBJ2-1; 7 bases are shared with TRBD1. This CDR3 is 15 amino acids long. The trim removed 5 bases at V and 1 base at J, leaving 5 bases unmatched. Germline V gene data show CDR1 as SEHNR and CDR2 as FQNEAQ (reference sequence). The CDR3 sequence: CASSPGGFSYNEQFF. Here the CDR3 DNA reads TGTGCCAGCAGCCCAGGGGGTTTTTCCTACAATGAGCAGTTCTTC.

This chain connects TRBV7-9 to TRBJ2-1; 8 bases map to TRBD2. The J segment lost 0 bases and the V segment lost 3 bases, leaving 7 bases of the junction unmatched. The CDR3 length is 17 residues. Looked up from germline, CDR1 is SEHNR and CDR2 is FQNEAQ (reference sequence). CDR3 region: CASSFQGLGSSYNEQFF. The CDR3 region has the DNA TGTGCCAGCAGCTTTCAGGGACTAGGGAGCTCCTACAATGAGCAGTTCTTC.

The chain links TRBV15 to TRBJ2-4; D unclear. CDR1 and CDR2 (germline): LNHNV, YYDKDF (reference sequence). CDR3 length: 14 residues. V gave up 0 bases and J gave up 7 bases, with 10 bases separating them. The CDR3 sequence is CATSRDEASNIQYF. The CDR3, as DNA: TGTGCCACCAGCAGAGATGAAGCCTCCAACATTCAGTACTTC.

As DNA, the CDR3 is TGCGCCAGCAGCCGGGAAGGGCGAACCTCCTACGAGCAGTACGTC. Its protein is CASSREGRTSYEQYV. The genes are TRBV5-1 and TRBJ2-7; D perhaps matches TRBD2 (5 bases). CDR1 and CDR2 (germline): SGHRS, YFSETQ. The CDR3 runs to 15 residues. The V and J ends lost 4 bases and 0 bases respectively, with 14 bases between them.

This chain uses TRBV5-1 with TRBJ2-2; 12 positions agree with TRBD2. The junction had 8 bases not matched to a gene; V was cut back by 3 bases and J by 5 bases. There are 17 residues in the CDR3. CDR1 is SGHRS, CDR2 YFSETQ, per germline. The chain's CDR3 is CASSSSLAGGLTGELFF. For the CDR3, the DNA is TGCGCCAGCAGCTCTTCGCTAGCGGGAGGGCTTACCGGGGAGCTGTTTTTT. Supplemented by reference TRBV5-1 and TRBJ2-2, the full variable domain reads KAGVTQTPRYLIKTRGQQVTLSCSPISGHRSVSWYQQTPGQGLQFLFEYFSETQRNKGNFPGRFSGRQFSNSRSEMNVSTLELGDSALYLCASSSSLAGGLTGELFFGEGSRLTVL.

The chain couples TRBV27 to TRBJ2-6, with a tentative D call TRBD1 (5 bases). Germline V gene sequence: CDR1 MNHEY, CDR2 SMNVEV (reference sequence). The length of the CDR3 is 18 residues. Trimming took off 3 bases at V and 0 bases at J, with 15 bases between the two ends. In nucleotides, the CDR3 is TGTGCCAGCAGTTTTAGTACAGGACCGAGCTCTGGGGCCAACGTCCTGACTTTC. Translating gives CASSFSTGPSSGANVLTF.

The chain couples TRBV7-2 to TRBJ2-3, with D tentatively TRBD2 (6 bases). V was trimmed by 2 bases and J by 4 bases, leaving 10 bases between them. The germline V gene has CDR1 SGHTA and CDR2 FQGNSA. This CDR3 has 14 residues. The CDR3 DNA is TGTGCCAGCAGCTTACAGGAGGGTCCAGATACGCAGTATTTT. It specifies CASSLQEGPDTQYF.

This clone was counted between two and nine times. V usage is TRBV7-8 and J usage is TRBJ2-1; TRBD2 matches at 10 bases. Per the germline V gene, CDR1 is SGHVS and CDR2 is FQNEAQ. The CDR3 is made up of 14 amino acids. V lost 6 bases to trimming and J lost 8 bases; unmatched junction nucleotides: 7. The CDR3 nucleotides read TGTGCCAGCAGTGAGCGGGAGGGGACCTATGAGCAGTTCTTC. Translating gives CASSEREGTYEQFF.

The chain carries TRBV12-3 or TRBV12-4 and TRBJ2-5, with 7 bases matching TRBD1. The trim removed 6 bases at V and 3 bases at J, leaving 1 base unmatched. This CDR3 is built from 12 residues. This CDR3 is CASRQGEETQYF. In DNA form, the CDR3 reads TGTGCCAGCAGGCAGGGGGAAGAGACCCAGTACTTC.

CDR3 sequence reads: CASSSGLAGGILSTDTQYF. CDR3 sequence (DNA): TGCGCCAGCAGCTCGGGACTAGCGGGAGGAATTTTGAGCACAGATACGCAGTATTTT. The chain employs TRBV5-1 and TRBJ2-3; TRBD2 agrees at 15 bases. V lost 3 bases and J lost 0; bases outside the gene matches: 8. The CDR3 sequence is 19 residues long. Germline V lookup: CDR1 SGHRS, CDR2 YFSETQ.

The CDR3, as DNA: TGTGCCAGCTCGGCTTCAGGGGGCCCCCCCGGGGAGCTGTTTTTT. This codes for CASSASGGPPGELFF. The rearrangement links TRBV18 to TRBJ2-2; TRBD1 matches 8 bases. From germline, CDR1 is KGHSH and CDR2 LQKENI. The junction had 9 bases not matched to a gene; V was cut back by 6 bases and J by 6 bases. CDR3 length: 15 residues. Drawing the rest from reference TRBV18 and TRBJ2-2, the complete variable domain is NAGVMQNPRHLVRRRGQEARLRCSPMKGHSHVYWYRQLPEEGLKFMVYLQKENIIDESGMPKERFSAEFPKEGPSILRIQQVVRGDSAAYFCASSASGGPPGELFFGEGSRLTVL.

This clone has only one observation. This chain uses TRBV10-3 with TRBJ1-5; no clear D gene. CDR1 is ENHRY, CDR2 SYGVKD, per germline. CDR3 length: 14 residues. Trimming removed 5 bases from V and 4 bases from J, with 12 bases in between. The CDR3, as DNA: TGTGCCATCAGTAAGGCCGGGGATAATCAGCCCCAGCATTTT. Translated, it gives CAISKAGDNQPQHF.

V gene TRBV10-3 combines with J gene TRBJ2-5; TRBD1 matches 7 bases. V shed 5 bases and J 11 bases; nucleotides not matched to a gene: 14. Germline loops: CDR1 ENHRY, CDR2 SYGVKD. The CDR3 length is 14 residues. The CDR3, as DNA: TGTGCCATCAGTCTACGGGACAGCGAATTTGGTCAGTACTTC. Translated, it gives CAISLRDSEFGQYF.

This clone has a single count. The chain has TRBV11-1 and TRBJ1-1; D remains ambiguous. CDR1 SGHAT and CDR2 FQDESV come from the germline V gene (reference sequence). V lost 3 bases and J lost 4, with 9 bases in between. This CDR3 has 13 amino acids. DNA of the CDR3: TGTGCCAGCAGCTTTCGGGGAATCACTGAAGCTTTCTTT. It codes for CASSFRGITEAFF.

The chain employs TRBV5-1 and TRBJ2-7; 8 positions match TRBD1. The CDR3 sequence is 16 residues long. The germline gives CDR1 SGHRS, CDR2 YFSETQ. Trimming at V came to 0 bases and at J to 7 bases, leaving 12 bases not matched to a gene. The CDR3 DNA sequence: TGCGCCAGCAGCTTGGGGGCAGGGGGCGCCTTTAGGGAGCAGTACTTC. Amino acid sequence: CASSLGAGGAFREQYF.

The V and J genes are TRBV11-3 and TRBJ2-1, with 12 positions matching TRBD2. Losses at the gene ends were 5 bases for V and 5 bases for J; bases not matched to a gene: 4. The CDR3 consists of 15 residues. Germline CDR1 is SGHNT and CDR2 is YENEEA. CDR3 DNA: TGTGCCAGCAGCCCTAGCGGGAGGGATAACAATGAGCAGTTCTTC. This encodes CASSPSGRDNNEQFF.

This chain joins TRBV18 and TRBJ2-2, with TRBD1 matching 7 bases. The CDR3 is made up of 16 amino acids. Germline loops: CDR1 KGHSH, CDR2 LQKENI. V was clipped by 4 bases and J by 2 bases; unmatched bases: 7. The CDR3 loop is CASSQPGQLNTGELFF. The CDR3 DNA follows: TGTGCCAGCTCACAACCGGGACAGCTTAACACCGGGGAGCTGTTTTTT.